This TCR beta chain originates from a study of vaccination effects on CD4 cells after COVID-19. Across the whole study: Using viral peptide pools, the ViraFEST assay grew out antigen-specific CD4+ T cells prior to sequencing. Study-wide results and limits: Substantial clonal contraction characterized both infection- and vaccine-induced clones late after vaccination.

Germline values: CDR1 SEHNR, CDR2 FQNEAQ (reference sequence). Unmatched junction bases numbered 13, after V lost 1 base and J lost 8 bases. The CDR3 has 17 residues. Culture lasted 10 days before CD4+ T cell isolation. Each participant was given two doses of one vaccine (BNT162b2 or mRNA-1273). The assay was immunoSEQ multiplex PCR, and TCRdb's table has in-frame clones only and misses some. The table lists tens of thousands of clones, about 63% of them singletons. For this clone: Its antigen is currently unknown.

This TCR was recovered from a human donor who received a COVID-19 vaccine. J is TRBJ1-4 and V is TRBV7-9; 7 bases are shared with TRBD1. This sample comprised CD4+ T cells from PBMCs cultured without peptide, obtained after COVID-19 vaccination. For the CDR3, the DNA is TGTGCCAGCAGCTTAGAAGCGTCAGGGGGAGTAGGGGAAAAACTGTTTTTT. Amino acid sequence: CASSLEASGGVGEKLFF.